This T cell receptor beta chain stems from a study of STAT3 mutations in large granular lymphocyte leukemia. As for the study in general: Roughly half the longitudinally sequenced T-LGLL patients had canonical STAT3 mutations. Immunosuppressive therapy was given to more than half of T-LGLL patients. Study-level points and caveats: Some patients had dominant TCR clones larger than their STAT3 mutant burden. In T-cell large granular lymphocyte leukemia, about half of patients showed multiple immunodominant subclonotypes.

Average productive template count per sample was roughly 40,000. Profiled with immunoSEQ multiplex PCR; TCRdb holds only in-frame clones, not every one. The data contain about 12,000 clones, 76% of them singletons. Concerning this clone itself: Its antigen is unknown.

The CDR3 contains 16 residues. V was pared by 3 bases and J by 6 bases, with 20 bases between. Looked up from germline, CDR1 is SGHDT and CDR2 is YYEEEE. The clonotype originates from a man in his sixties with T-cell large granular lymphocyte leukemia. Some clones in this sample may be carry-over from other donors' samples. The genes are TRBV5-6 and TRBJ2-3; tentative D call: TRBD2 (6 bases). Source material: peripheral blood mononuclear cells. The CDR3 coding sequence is TGTGCCAGCAGCTCTCTGGATTGGGAGGATAGGGATACGCAGTATTTT. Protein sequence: CASSSLDWEDRDTQYF.